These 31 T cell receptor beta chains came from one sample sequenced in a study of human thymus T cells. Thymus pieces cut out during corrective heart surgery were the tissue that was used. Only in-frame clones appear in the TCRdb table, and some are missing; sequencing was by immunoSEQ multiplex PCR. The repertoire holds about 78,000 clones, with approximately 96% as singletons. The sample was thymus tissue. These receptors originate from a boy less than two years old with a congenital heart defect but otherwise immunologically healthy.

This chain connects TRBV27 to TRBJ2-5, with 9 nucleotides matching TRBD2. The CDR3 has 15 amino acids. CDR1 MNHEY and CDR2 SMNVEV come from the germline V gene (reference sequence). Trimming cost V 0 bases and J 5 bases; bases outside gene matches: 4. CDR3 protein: CASSLSGLAGETQYF. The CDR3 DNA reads TGTGCCAGCAGTTTATCGGGACTAGCCGGCGAGACCCAGTACTTC.

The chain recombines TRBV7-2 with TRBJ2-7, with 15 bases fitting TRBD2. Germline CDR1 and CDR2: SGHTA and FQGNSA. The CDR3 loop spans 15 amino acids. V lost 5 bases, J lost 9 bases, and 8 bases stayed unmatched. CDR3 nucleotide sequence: TGTGCCAGCAGCCAATGGACTAGCGGGGGGGCGTGGCAGTACTTC. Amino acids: CASSQWTSGGAWQYF.

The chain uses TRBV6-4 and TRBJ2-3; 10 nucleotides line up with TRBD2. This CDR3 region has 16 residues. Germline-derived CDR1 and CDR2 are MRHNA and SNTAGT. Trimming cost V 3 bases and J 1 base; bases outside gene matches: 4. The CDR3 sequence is CASSEVAGGGTDTQYF. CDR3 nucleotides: TGTGCCAGCAGTGAGGTAGCGGGAGGTGGCACAGATACGCAGTATTTT.

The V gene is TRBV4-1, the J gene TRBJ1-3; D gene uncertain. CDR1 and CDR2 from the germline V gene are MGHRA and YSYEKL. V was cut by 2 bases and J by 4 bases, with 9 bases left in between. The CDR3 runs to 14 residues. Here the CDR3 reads CASSQPWRGNTIYF. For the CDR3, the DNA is TGCGCCAGCAGCCAACCGTGGCGAGGAAACACCATATATTTT.

The DNA for the CDR3 is TGTGCCAGCAAAATACTCCCCTCACAGGGAAAGATAACAGATACGCAGTATTTT. It is translated as CASKILPSQGKITDTQYF. The chain employs TRBV28 and TRBJ2-3; weak D call: TRBD1 (6 bases). Trimming cost V 7 bases and J 3 bases, with 26 bases left between them. The CDR3 loop spans 18 amino acids. In germline, CDR1 is MDHEN, CDR2 SYDVKM.

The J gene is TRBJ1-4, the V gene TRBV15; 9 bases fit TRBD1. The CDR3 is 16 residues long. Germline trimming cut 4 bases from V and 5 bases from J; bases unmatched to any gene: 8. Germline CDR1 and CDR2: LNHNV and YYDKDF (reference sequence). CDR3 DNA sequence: TGTGCCACCAGCACTGGACAGGGGACGCGCAATGAAAAACTGTTTTTT. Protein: CATSTGQGTRNEKLFF.

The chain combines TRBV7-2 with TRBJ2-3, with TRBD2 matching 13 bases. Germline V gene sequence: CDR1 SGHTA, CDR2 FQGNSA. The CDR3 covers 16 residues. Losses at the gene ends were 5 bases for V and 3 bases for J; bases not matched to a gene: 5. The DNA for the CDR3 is TGTGCCAGCAGCGCTGGGACTAGCGGGGCAACAGATACGCAGTATTTT. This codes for CASSAGTSGATDTQYF.

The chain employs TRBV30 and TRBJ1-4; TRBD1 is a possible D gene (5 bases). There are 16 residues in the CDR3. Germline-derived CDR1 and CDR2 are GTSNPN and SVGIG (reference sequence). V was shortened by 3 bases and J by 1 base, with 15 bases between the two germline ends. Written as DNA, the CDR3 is TGTGCCTGGAGCGTCAAGGTCGGGGGAACTAATGAAAAACTGTTTTTT. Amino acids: CAWSVKVGGTNEKLFF.

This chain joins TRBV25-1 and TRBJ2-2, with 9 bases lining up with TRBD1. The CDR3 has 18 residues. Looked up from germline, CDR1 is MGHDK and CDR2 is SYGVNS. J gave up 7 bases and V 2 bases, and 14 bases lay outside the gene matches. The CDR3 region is CASSEIAGQGAADGELFF. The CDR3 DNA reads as TGTGCCAGCAGTGAAATTGCGGGACAGGGAGCTGCCGACGGGGAGCTGTTTTTT. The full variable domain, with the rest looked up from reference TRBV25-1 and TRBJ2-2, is EADIYQTPRYLVIGTGKKITLECSQTMGHDKMYWYQQDPGMELHLIHYSYGVNSTEKGDLSSESTVSRIRTEHFPLTLESARPSHTSQYLCASSEIAGQGAADGELFFGEGSRLTVL.

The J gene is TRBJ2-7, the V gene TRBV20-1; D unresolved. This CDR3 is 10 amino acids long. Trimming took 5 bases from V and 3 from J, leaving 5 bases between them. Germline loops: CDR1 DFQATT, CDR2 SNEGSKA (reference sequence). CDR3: CSAGNYEQYF. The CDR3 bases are TGCAGTGCTGGTAACTACGAGCAGTACTTC.

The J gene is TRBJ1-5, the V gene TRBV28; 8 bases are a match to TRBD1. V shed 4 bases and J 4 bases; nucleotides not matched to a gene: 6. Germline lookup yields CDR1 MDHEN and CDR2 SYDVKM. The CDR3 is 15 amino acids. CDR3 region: CASSSGQEYNQPQHF. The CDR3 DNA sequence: TGTGCCAGCAGTTCGGGACAGGAGTATAATCAGCCCCAGCATTTT.

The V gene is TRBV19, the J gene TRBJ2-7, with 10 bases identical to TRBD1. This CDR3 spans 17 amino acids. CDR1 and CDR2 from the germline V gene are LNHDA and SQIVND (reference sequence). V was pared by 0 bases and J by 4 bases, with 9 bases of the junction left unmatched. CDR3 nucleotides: TGTGCCAGTAGTATAGATAAGGGCGGACAGGGGGGTTACGAGCAGTACTTC. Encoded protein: CASSIDKGGQGGYEQYF.

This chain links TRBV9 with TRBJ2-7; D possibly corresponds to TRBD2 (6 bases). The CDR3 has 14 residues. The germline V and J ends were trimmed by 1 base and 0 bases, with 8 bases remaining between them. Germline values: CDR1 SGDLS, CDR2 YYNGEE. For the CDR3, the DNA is TGTGCCAGCAGCGTACTAGCGAGCTCCTACGAGCAGTACTTC. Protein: CASSVLASSYEQYF.

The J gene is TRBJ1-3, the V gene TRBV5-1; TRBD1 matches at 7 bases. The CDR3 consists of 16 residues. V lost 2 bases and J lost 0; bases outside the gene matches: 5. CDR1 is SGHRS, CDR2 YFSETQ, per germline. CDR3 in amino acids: CASSFRDSLSGNTIYF. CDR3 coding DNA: TGCGCCAGCAGCTTCCGGGACAGTCTCTCTGGAAACACCATATATTTT.

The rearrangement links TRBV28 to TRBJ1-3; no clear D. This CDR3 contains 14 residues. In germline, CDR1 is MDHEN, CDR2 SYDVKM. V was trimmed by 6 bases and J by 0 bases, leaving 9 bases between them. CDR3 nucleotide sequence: TGTGCCAGCAGAGAAAGTCCCTCTGGAAACACCATATATTTT. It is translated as CASRESPSGNTIYF. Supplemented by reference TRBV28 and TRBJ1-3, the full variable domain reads DVKVTQSSRYLVKRTGEKVFLECVQDMDHENMFWYRQDPGLGLRLIYFSYDVKMKEKGDIPEGYSVSREKKERFSLILESASTNQTSMYLCASRESPSGNTIYFGEGSWLTVV.

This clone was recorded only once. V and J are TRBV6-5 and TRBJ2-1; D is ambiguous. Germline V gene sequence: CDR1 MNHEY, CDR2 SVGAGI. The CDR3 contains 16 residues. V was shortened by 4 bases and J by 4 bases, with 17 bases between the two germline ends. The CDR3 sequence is CASSLGPPNLYNEQFF. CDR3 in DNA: TGTGCCAGCAGTTTAGGTCCCCCTAACTTATACAATGAGCAGTTCTTC.

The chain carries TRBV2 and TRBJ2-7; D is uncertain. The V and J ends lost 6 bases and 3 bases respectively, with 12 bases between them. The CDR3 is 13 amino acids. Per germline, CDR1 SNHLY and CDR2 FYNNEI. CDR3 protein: CASSARKDYEQYF. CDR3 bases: TGTGCCAGCAGCGCTCGGAAGGACTACGAGCAGTACTTC.

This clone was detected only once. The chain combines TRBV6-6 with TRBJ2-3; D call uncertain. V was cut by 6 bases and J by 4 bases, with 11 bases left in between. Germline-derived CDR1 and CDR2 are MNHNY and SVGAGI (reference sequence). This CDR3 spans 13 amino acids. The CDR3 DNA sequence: TGTGCCAGCAGCTCCCTAGATCCAGATACGCAGTATTTT. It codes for CASSSLDPDTQYF.

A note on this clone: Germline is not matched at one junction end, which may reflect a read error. The CDR3 DNA is TGTGCTAGCAGCCCCGGCGGAGGAGGGTCTGGAAACACCATATATTTT. It yields the protein CASSPGGGGSGNTIYF. The chain employs TRBV7-7 and TRBJ1-3, with no clear D. The CDR3 runs to 16 residues. CDR1 and CDR2 from the germline V gene are SSHAT and FNYEAQ (reference sequence). Combining the CDR3 with reference TRBV7-7 and TRBJ1-3 gives the whole variable domain GAGVSQSPRYKVTKRGQDVTLRCDPISSHATLYWYQQALGQGPEFLTYFNYEAQPDKSGLPSDRFSAERPEGSISTLTIQRTEQRDSAMYRCASSPGGGGSGNTIYFGEGSWLTVV.

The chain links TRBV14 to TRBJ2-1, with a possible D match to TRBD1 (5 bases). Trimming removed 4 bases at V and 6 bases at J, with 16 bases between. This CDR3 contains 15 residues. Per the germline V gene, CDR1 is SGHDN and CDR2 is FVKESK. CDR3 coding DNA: TGTGCCAGCAGCCGGATCCGACAGAGCCTCAATGAGCAGTTCTTC. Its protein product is CASSRIRQSLNEQFF.

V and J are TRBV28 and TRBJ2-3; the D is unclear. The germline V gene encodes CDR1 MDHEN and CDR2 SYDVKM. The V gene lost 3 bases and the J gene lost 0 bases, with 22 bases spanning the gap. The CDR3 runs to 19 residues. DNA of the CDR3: TGTGCCAGCAGTTTGGGCCAAAATGACCAGGCCAGCAGCACAGATACGCAGTATTTT. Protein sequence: CASSLGQNDQASSTDTQYF.

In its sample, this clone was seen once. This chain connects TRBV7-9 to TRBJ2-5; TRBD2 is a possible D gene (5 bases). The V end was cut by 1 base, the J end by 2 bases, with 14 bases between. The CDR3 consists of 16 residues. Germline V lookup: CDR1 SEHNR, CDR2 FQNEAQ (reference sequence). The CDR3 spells CASSLGPGSLQETQYF. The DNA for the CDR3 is TGTGCCAGCAGCTTAGGCCCGGGGTCGCTTCAAGAGACCCAGTACTTC.

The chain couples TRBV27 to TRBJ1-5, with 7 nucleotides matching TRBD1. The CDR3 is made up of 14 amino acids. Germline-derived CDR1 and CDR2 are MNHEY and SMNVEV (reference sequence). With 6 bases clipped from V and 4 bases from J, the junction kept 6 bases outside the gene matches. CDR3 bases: TGTGCCAGCAGCGTAGGGGGCCCAAATCAGCCCCAGCATTTT. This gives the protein CASSVGGPNQPQHF.

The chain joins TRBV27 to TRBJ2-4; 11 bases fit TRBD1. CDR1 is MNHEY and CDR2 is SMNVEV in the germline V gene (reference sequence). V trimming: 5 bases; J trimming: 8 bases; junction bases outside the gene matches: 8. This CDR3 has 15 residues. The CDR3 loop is CASSIGTGGFHIQYF. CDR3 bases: TGTGCCAGCAGTATCGGGACAGGGGGATTTCACATTCAGTACTTC.

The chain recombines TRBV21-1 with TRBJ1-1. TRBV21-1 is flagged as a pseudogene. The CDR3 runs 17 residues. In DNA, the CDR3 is TGTGCCAGCACCCCGGTGGAGGGGGGGAACGGTAAGACTGAAGCTTTCTTT. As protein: CASTPVEGGNGKTEAFF.

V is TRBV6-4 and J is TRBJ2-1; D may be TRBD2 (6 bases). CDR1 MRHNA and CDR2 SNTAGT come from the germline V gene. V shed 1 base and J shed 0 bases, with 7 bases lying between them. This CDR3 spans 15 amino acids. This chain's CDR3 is CASSDFSGSYNEQFF. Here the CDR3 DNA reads TGTGCCAGCAGTGACTTTAGCGGCTCCTACAATGAGCAGTTCTTC.

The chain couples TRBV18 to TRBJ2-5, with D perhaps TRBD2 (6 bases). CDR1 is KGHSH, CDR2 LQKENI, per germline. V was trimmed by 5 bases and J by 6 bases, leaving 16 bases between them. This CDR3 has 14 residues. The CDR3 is CASSVRGSKKTQYF. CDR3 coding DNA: TGTGCCAGCTCAGTGCGGGGTTCCAAGAAGACCCAGTACTTC.

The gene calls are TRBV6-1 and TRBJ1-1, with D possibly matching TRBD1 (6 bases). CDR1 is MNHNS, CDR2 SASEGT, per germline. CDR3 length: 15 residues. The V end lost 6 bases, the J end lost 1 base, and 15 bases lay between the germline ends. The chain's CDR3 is CASSPQQGWNTEAFF. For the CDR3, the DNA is TGTGCCAGCAGCCCCCAACAGGGATGGAACACTGAAGCTTTCTTT.

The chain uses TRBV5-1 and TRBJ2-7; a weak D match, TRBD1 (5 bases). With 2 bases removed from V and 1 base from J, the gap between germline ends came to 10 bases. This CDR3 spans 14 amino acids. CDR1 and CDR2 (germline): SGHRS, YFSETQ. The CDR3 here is CASSFRRGSYEQYF. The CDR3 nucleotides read TGCGCCAGCAGCTTCCGAAGGGGATCCTACGAGCAGTACTTC.

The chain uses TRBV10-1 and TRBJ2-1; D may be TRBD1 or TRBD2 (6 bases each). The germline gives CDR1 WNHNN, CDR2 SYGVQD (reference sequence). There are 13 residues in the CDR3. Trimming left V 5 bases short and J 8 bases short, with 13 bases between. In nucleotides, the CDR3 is TGCGCCAGCAGTAGGGGGGCGTGGGATGAGCAGTTCTTC. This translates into CASSRGAWDEQFF.

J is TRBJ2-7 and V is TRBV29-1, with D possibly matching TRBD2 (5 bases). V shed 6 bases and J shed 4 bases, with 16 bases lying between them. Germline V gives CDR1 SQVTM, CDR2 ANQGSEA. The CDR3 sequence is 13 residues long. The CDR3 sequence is CSVGRASRYEQYF. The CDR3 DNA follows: TGCAGCGTCGGCCGGGCTAGCAGGTACGAGCAGTACTTC.